These T cell receptor beta chains were read from a single sample in a study of T cells in tumors after PD-1 blockade. Here immunoSEQ multiplex PCR was the method, and the copy in TCRdb shows in-frame clones only, minus some. The sample lists 54,000 or so clones; about four fifths were seen once. Sequencing used PBMCs, obtained before anti-PD-1 treatment. All receptors come from a human donor with basal cell carcinoma. Both conserved end residues are part of each CDR3. The D gene is left open where the match is weak. Clone sizes are given selectively: once, few, many, or a class where the clone is expanded.

j_call	clone_size	d_call	v_call	cdr3_nt	cdr3_aa
TRBJ1-4	.	.	TRBV2	TGTGCCAGCAGTGAGGACGGAACAACTAATGAAAAACTGTTTTTT	CASSEDGTTNEKLFF
TRBJ2-7	few	TRBD1	TRBV7-9	TGTGCCAGCAGCCATACCGGACAGGGGGGAACCTACGAGCAGTACTTC	CASSHTGQGGTYEQYF
TRBJ2-2	.	.	TRBV7-2	TGTGCCAGCAGCTTTGGGTACGCCGGGGAGCTGTTTTTT	CASSFGYAGELFF
TRBJ1-6	.	TRBD1	TRBV15	TGTGCCACCAGCAGAGATCCGGGACAGGGGGGTTCACCCCTCCACTTT	CATSRDPGQGGSPLHF
TRBJ2-7	.	TRBD1	TRBV5-5	TGTGCCAGCAGCCGGGACAGGGTAGTGCAGCAGTACTTC	CASSRDRVVQQYF
TRBJ1-1	few	.	TRBV18	TGTGCCAGCTCACCTGACATCCCAGAAGCTTTCTTT	CASSPDIPEAFF
TRBJ2-5	.	.	TRBV10-3	TGTGCCATCAGTGAGTCGAAACCGTACCAAGAGACCCAGTACTTC	CAISESKPYQETQYF
TRBJ2-1	.	TRBD2	TRBV9	TGTGCCAGCAGCCGACTAGCGGGGGGGAGGAATGAGCAGTTCTTC	CASSRLAGGRNEQFF
TRBJ2-2	few	.	TRBV7-7	TGTGCTAGCAGCTTAGTAGAGCCGGAAGGCACGGCAGTGACCCCTAACACCGGGGAGCTGTTTTTT	CASSLVEPEGTAVTPNTGELFF
TRBJ1-5	.	.	TRBV27	TGTGCCAGCAGTTTTGGTGATAGCAATCAGCCCCAGCATTTT	CASSFGDSNQPQHF
TRBJ2-1	.	.	TRBV9	TGTGCCAGCAGCGCGGAGGGAGACTCCTACAATGAGCAGTTCTTC	CASSAEGDSYNEQFF
TRBJ1-4	.	.	TRBV5-1	TGCGCCACCTCCCCGGGCCTACGGGGTGAAAAACTGTTTTTT	CATSPGLRGEKLFF
TRBJ1-5	.	TRBD1	TRBV28	TGTGCCAGCAGTTCCATAATACAGGGGAGGCCCCAGCATTTT	CASSSIIQGRPQHF
TRBJ1-2	once	.	TRBV7-9	TGTGCCAGCAGCCCGAGTCCGGACAACTATGGCTACACCTTC	CASSPSPDNYGYTF
TRBJ1-4	.	TRBD1	TRBV15	TGTGCCACCAGCAGAGCCAGGGGGGGGGCTAATGAAAAACTGTTTTTT	CATSRARGGANEKLFF
TRBJ1-2	.	TRBD1	TRBV7-3	TGTGCCAGCAGCTCGCGAACAGGGGGCGGCTACACCTTC	CASSSRTGGGYTF
TRBJ1-1	.	.	TRBV25-1	TGTGCCAGCCGGAGGGCAGGGGACAACACTGAAGCTTTCTTT	CASRRAGDNTEAFF